Given below is one T cell receptor beta chain in context. This sample is part of a study of T-cell memory formation after mild COVID-19. The CDR3 runs to 15 residues. Trimming shortened V by 0 bases and J by 4 bases, and 12 bases separated the two germline ends. Germline loops: CDR1 SGDLS, CDR2 YYNGEE. Using its own MiXCR run on the 5' RACE reads, TCRdb lists one record per CDR3 protein. Seen here are roughly 7,000 distinct CDR3 sequences, about three fifths observed once, and the top ten hold about 2.5%. The receptor comes from an adult who had mild COVID-19 (a few samples of this study predate the infection). Cell type and time point are not known. The chain has TRBV9 and TRBJ2-3, with D possibly TRBD1 on 5 matching bases. The sample consisted of PBMCs or a T cell subset sorted from them (not recorded which). The CDR3, as DNA: TGTGCCAGCAGCGTAGTTGTTGGACACTCAGATACGCAGTATTTT. This translates into CASSVVVGHSDTQYF.